Following are 17 T cell receptor beta chains from one sample sequenced in a study of blood T cell repertoires in COVID-19 (dated by TCRdb to 2018 to 2021). The method was the immunoSEQ multiplex PCR assay. TCRdb provides this immuneACCESS table in a form limited to in-frame rearrangements. Some clones are lacking; in checked studies, under half of them reflect an unresolved V gene, and why the rest are absent is not known. The table for this sample lists about 240,000 clones; roughly 86% of them were counted only once. About 9.4% of the sample is in the top ten clones. Sequencing was carried out using peripheral blood. The receptors here all came from a woman in her forties or fifties with COVID-19, enrolled during active disease.

The chain recombines TRBV6-5 with TRBJ2-1; 8 bases match TRBD1. V was pared by 6 bases and J by 3 bases, with 7 bases of the junction left unmatched. This CDR3 contains 15 residues. Germline V CDR1 and CDR2: MNHEY, SVGAGI. The CDR3 DNA is TGTGCCAGCAGGCCGGGACAGGCGCTCTACAATGAGCAGTTCTTC. This encodes CASRPGQALYNEQFF.

The genes are TRBV9 and TRBJ2-1, with 10 positions matching TRBD1. V was pared by 0 bases and J by 0 bases, with 9 bases of the junction left unmatched. Germline values: CDR1 SGDLS, CDR2 YYNGEE. The CDR3 totals 19 residues. DNA of the CDR3: TGTGCCAGCAGCGTAGGGGACAGGGGATGGGGTAGCTCCTACAATGAGCAGTTCTTC. Translating gives CASSVGDRGWGSSYNEQFF.

J is TRBJ1-1 and V is TRBV5-5, with 7 bases lining up with TRBD1. The germline CDR1 and CDR2 sequences are SGHKS and YYEKEE (reference sequence). Germline trimming cut 3 bases from V and 3 bases from J; bases unmatched to any gene: 8. CDR3 length equals 15 residues. The CDR3 spells CASSYRGGADTEAFF. CDR3 bases: TGTGCCAGCAGCTATAGAGGGGGCGCAGACACTGAAGCTTTCTTT. The full variable domain, rest sourced from reference TRBV5-5 and TRBJ1-1, is DAGVTQSPTHLIKTRGQQVTLRCSPISGHKSVSWYQQVLGQGPQFIFQYYEKEERGRGNFPDRFSARQFPNYSSELNVNALLLGDSALYLCASSYRGGADTEAFFGQGTRLTVV.

The chain employs TRBV27 and TRBJ2-7, with 11 positions matching TRBD1. Unmatched junction bases numbered 6, after V lost 2 bases and J lost 3 bases. There are 16 residues in the CDR3. CDR1 is MNHEY, CDR2 SMNVEV, per germline (reference sequence). For the CDR3, the DNA is TGTGCCAGCAGTTTACAGGGACAGGGGGGAATCTACGAGCAGTACGTC. Its translation: CASSLQGQGGIYEQYV.

V is TRBV5-4 and J is TRBJ1-6, with no clear D. V lost 0 bases, J lost 1 base, and 11 bases lay in between. The CDR3 totals 17 residues. The germline V gene encodes CDR1 SGHNT and CDR2 YYREEE (reference sequence). CDR3 DNA: TGTGCCAGCAGCTTGGGGCCCTCGAGGTCCTATAATTCACCCCTCCACTTT. Protein sequence: CASSLGPSRSYNSPLHF. The full variable domain, completed using reference TRBV5-4 and TRBJ1-6, is ETGVTQSPTHLIKTRGQQVTLRCSSQSGHNTVSWYQQALGQGPQFIFQYYREEENGRGNFPPRFSGLQFPNYSSELNVNALELDDSALYLCASSLGPSRSYNSPLHFGNGTRLTVT.

The rearrangement uses TRBV19 and TRBJ2-7; 8 nucleotides line up with TRBD1. CDR3 length equals 15 residues. Germline values: CDR1 LNHDA, CDR2 SQIVND (reference sequence). With 1 base clipped from V and 6 bases from J, the junction kept 8 bases outside the gene matches. This CDR3 reads CASSIGLGQEAEQYF. In nucleotides, the CDR3 is TGTGCCAGTAGTATAGGCCTGGGACAGGAGGCCGAGCAGTACTTC.

CDR3 bases: TGTGCCAGCAGTTCCGGACAGGGGTTAGGTTGGCAGTACGTC. Translating it yields CASSSGQGLGWQYV. The chain combines TRBV6-5 with TRBJ2-7; 9 bases agree with TRBD1. V dropped 4 bases and J dropped 9; count of bases not matched to a gene: 10. Germline-derived CDR1 and CDR2 are MNHEY and SVGAGI. This CDR3 contains 14 residues.

In DNA, the CDR3 is TGCGCCAGCAGCCAAATCGGGGGGCCCGGAAACACCATATATTTT. It yields the protein CASSQIGGPGNTIYF. The chain carries TRBV4-1 and TRBJ1-3, with D perhaps matching TRBD1 (6 bases). CDR1 MGHRA and CDR2 YSYEKL come from the germline V gene. The CDR3 runs to 15 residues. Trimming shortened V by 2 bases and J by 4 bases, and 12 bases separated the two germline ends.

V and J are TRBV18 and TRBJ1-2; 12 nucleotides match TRBD1. The CDR3 runs 19 residues. Germline CDR1 and CDR2: KGHSH and LQKENI. V lost 4 bases and J lost 0; bases outside the gene matches: 12. The CDR3, as DNA: TGTGCCAGCTCACACTTCACCGGGACAGGGGGCTCGACTAACTATGGCTACACCTTC. Translating it yields CASSHFTGTGGSTNYGYTF. Full variable domain (remainder filled in from reference TRBV18 and TRBJ1-2): NAGVMQNPRHLVRRRGQEARLRCSPMKGHSHVYWYRQLPEEGLKFMVYLQKENIIDESGMPKERFSAEFPKEGPSILRIQQVVRGDSAAYFCASSHFTGTGGSTNYGYTFGSGTRLTVV.

J is TRBJ2-5 and V is TRBV18; 7 nucleotides align to TRBD1. The V segment lost 2 bases and the J segment 5 bases; nucleotides outside the gene matches: 5. CDR1 is KGHSH and CDR2 is LQKENI in the germline V gene. The CDR3 is 14 residues long. CDR3 sequence: CASSPDDRVETQYF. CDR3 sequence (DNA): TGTGCCAGCTCACCAGACGACAGGGTGGAGACCCAGTACTTC.

This sequence joins TRBV11-2 and TRBJ2-1, with 12 bases matching TRBD1. The CDR3 is 16 residues long. After removal of 5 bases from V and 2 bases from J, the junction contained 4 bases not matched to a gene. Germline V gene sequence: CDR1 SGHAT, CDR2 FQNNGV. The CDR3 is CASSPRDRGPYNEQFF. CDR3 nucleotide sequence: TGTGCCAGCAGCCCCCGGGACAGGGGGCCCTACAATGAGCAGTTCTTC.

The genes are TRBV11-2 and TRBJ2-1; a weak D match, TRBD2 (5 bases). Germline loops: CDR1 SGHAT, CDR2 FQNNGV. The CDR3 runs to 15 residues. The V and J ends lost 5 bases and 5 bases respectively, with 16 bases between them. The CDR3 spells CASSLMWTEDNEQFF. CDR3 DNA: TGTGCCAGCAGCCTAATGTGGACGGAGGACAATGAGCAGTTCTTC.

The chain couples TRBV4-1 to TRBJ2-2, with D possibly matching TRBD1 (5 bases). The CDR3 is 14 residues long. CDR1 MGHRA and CDR2 YSYEKL come from the germline V gene. The ends were cut back, 6 bases at V and 7 bases at J, with 15 bases in the middle. As DNA, the CDR3 is TGCGCCAGCAGGCACCCAGGGTATGGCGGGGAGCTGTTTTTT. This translates into CASRHPGYGGELFF.

The rearrangement uses TRBV6-5 and TRBJ2-5, with D perhaps matching TRBD1 (6 bases). The V end lost 5 bases, the J end lost 4 bases, and 17 bases lay between the germline ends. Germline values: CDR1 MNHEY, CDR2 SVGAGI. The CDR3 extends over 15 amino acids. The CDR3 sequence: CASSTHRVPGETQYF. CDR3 DNA sequence: TGTGCCAGCAGTACTCACAGGGTTCCCGGAGAGACCCAGTACTTC.

J is TRBJ2-3 and V is TRBV9; tentative D call: TRBD1 (6 bases). CDR3 size: 18 residues. CDR1 and CDR2 (germline): SGDLS, YYNGEE. Trimming pared 0 bases from V and 4 bases from J, leaving 21 bases between. As DNA, the CDR3 is TGTGCCAGCAGCGTAGACGCCCGGACAGTCCTAGGGGCAGATACGCAGTATTTT. Translation: CASSVDARTVLGADTQYF.

This clone was observed a few times. This sequence joins TRBV7-2 and TRBJ1-6, with a weak D call TRBD1 (5 bases). The CDR3 contains 16 residues. Germline assignment: CDR1 SGHTA and CDR2 FQGNSA. With 4 bases removed from V and 10 bases from J, the gap between germline ends came to 20 bases. CDR3 sequence (DNA): TGTGCCAGCAGCTCCGCAGGGCCCCAAGGCGCCTCACCCCTCCACTTT. Encoded protein: CASSSAGPQGASPLHF.

In its sample, this clone was seen a few times. The chain couples TRBV6-5 to TRBJ1-3; D is possibly TRBD1 (6 bases). In germline, CDR1 is MNHEY, CDR2 SVGAGI. V was clipped by 5 bases and J by 2 bases, with 10 bases between them. This CDR3 region has 14 residues. CDR3 amino acids: CASSRTGTGNTIYF. The CDR3 region has the DNA TGTGCCAGCAGTCGAACAGGGACTGGAAACACCATATATTTT.